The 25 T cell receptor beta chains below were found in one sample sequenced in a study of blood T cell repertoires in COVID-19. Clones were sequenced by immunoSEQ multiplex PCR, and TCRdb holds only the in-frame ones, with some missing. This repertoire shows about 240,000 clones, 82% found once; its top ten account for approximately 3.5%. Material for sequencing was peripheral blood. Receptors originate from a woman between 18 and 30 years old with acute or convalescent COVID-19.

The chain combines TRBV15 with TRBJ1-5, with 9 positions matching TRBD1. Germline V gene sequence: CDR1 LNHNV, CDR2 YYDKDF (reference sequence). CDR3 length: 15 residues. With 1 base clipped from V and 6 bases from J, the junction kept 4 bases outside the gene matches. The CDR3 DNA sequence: TGTGCCACCAGCAGAGGGAACAGGGGGCTTCAGCCCCAGCATTTT. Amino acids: CATSRGNRGLQPQHF. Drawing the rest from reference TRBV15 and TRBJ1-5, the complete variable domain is DAMVIQNPRYQVTQFGKPVTLSCSQTLNHNVMYWYQQKSSQAPKLLFHYYDKDFNNEADTPDNFQSRRPNTSFCFLDIRSPGLGDTAMYLCATSRGNRGLQPQHFGDGTRLSIL.

CDR3 DNA sequence: TGTGCCAGCAGCTCAGAGGGGGCGCATGGAAACACCATATATTTT. It is translated as CASSSEGAHGNTIYF. This chain connects TRBV28 to TRBJ1-3, with TRBD1 identical over 7 bases. V gave up 6 bases and J gave up 3 bases; unmatched junction bases: 8. From germline, CDR1 is MDHEN and CDR2 SYDVKM. CDR3 length: 15 amino acids.

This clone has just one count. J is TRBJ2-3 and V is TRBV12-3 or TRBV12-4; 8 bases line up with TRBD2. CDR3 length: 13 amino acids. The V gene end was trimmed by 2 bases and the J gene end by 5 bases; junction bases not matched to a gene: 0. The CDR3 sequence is CASSLLAGDTQYF. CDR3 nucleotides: TGTGCCAGCAGTTTACTAGCGGGAGATACGCAGTATTTT.

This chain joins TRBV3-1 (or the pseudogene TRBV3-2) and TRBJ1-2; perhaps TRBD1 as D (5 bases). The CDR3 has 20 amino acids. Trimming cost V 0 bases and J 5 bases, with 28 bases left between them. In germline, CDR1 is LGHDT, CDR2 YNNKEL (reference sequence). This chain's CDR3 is CASSQEEGRTRGGVRYGYTF. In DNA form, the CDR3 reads TGTGCCAGCAGCCAAGAAGAAGGGAGGACGAGGGGAGGCGTCCGGTATGGCTACACCTTC.

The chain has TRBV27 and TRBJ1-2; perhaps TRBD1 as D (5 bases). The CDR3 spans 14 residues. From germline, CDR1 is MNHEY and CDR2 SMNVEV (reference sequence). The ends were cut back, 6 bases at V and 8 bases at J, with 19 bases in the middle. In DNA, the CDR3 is TGTGCCAGCAGCTACACCGGGGGTGGAAGAGGCTACACCTTC. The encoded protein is CASSYTGGGRGYTF.

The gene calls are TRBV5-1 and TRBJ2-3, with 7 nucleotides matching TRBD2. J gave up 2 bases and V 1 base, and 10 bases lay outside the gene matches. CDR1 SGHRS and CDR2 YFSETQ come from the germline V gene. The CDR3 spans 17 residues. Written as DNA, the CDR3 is TGCGCCAGCAGCTTGTGGTTGGGCGGGAGTACCACAGATACGCAGTATTTT. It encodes CASSLWLGGSTTDTQYF.

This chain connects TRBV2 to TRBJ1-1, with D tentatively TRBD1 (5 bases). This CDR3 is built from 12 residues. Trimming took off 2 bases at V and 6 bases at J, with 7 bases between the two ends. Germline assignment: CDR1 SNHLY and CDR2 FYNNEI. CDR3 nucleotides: TGTGCCAGCAGTGAATGGGGGGCTGAAGCTTTCTTT. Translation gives CASSEWGAEAFF.

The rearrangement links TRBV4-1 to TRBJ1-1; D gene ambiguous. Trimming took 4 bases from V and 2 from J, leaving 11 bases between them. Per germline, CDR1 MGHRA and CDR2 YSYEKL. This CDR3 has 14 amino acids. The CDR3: CASSLREVNTEAFF. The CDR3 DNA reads TGCGCCAGCAGCCTCCGGGAAGTCAACACTGAAGCTTTCTTT.

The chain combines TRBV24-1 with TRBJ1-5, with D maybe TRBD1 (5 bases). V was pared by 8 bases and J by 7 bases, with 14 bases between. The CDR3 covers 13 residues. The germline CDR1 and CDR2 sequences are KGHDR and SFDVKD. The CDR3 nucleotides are TGTGCCACCAACAGGTTACCAAGACAGCCCCAGCATTTT. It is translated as CATNRLPRQPQHF.

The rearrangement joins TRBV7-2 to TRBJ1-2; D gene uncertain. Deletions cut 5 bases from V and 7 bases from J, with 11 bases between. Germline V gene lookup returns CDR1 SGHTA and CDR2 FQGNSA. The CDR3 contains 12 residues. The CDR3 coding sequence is TGTGCCAGCAGCGCGCCGACATCTGGCTACACCTTC. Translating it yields CASSAPTSGYTF.

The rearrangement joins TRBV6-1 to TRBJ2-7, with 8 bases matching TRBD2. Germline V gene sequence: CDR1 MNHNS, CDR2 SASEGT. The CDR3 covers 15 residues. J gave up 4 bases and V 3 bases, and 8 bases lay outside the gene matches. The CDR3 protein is CASSDESGGPYEQYF. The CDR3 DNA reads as TGTGCCAGCAGTGATGAATCGGGAGGGCCTTACGAGCAGTACTTC.

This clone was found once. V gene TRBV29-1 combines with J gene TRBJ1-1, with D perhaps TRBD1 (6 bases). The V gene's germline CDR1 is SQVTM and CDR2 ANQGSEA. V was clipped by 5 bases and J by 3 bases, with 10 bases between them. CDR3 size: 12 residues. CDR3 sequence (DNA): TGCAGCGTTCGCGGGGGGCACACTGAAGCTTTCTTT. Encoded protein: CSVRGGHTEAFF. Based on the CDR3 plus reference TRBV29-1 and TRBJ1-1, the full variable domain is SAVISQKPSRDICQRGTSLTIQCQVDSQVTMMFWYRQQPGQSLTLIATANQGSEATYESGFVIDKFPISRPNLTFSTLTVSNMSPEDSSIYLCSVRGGHTEAFFGQGTRLTVV.

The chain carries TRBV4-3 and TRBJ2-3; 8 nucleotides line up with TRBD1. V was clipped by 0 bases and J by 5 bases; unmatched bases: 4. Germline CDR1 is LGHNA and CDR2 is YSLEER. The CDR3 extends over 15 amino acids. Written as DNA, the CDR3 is TGCGCCAGCAGCCAAGAGGACAGGGTGGGAGATACGCAGTATTTT. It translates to CASSQEDRVGDTQYF.

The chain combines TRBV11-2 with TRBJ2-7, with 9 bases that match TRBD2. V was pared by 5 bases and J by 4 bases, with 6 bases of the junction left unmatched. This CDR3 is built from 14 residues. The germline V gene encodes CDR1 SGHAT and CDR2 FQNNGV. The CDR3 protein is CASSPVRGGYEQYF. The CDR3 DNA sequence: TGTGCCAGCAGCCCAGTGCGGGGGGGGTACGAGCAGTACTTC.

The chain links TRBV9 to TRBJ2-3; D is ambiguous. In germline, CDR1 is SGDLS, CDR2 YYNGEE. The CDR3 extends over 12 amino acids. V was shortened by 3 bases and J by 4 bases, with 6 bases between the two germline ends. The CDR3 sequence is CASSARADTQYF. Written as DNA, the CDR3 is TGTGCCAGCAGCGCCCGAGCAGATACGCAGTATTTT. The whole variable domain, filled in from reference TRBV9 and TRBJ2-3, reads DSGVTQTPKHLITATGQRVTLRCSPRSGDLSVYWYQQSLDQGLQFLIQYYNGEERAKGNILERFSAQQFPDLHSELNLSSLELGDSALYFCASSARADTQYFGPGTRLTVL.

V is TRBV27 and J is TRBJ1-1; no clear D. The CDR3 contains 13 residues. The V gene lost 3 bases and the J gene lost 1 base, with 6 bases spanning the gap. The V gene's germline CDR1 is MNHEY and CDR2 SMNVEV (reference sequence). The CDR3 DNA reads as TGTGCCAGCAGTTTGATGGCGAACACTGAAGCTTTCTTT. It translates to CASSLMANTEAFF.

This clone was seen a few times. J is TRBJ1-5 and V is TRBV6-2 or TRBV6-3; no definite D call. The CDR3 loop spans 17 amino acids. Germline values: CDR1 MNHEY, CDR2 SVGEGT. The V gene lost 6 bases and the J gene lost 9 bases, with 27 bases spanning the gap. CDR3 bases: TGTGCCAGCAGCCAGTCGGCCGCCGGGGAAAATCGCCGGCCCCAGCATTTT. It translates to CASSQSAAGENRRPQHF.

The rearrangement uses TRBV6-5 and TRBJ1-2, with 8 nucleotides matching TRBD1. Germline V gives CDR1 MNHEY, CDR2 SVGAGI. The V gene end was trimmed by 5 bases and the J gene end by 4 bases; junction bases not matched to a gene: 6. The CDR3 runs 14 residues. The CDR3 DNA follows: TGTGCCAGCAGTCCTTACAGGGGGAGCTATGGCTACACCTTC. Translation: CASSPYRGSYGYTF.

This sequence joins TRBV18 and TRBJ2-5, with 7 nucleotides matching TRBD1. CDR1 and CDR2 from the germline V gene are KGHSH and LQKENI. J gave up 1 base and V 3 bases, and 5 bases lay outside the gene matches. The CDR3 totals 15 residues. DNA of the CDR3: TGTGCCAGCTCACCCGAGACAGGGCTCCAAGAGACCCAGTACTTC. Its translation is CASSPETGLQETQYF.

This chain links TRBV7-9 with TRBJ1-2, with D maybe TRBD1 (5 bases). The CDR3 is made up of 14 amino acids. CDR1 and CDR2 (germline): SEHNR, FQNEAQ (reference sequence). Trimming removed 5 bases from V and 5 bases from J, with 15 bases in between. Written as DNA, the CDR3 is TGTGCCAGCAGCCCCCTAGGGGAGGGTTATGGCTACACCTTC. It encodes CASSPLGEGYGYTF.

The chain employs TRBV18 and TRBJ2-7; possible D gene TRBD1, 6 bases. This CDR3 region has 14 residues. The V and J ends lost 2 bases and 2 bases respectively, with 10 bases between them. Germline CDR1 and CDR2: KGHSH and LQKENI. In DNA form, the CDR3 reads TGTGCCAGCTCACCAGACAGGCAAGCCTACGAGCAGTACTTC. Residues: CASSPDRQAYEQYF.

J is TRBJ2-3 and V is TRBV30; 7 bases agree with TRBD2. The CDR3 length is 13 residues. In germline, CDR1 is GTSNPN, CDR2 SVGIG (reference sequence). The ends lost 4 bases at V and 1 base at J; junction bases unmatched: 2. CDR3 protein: CAWNLAGTDTQYF. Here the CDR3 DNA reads TGTGCCTGGAACCTAGCGGGCACAGATACGCAGTATTTT.

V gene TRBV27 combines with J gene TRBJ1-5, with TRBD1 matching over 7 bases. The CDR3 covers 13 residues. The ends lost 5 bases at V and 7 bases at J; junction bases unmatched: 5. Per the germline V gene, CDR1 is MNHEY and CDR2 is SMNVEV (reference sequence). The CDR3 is CASSTGEGQPQHF. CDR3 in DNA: TGTGCCAGCAGTACAGGGGAAGGACAGCCCCAGCATTTT.

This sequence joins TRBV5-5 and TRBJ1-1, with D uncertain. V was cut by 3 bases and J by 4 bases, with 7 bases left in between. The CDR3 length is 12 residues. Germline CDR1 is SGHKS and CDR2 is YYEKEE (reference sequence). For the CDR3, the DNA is TGTGCCAGCAGCTCCACTCTCACTGAAGCTTTCTTT. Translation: CASSSTLTEAFF. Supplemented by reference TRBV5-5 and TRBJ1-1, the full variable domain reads DAGVTQSPTHLIKTRGQQVTLRCSPISGHKSVSWYQQVLGQGPQFIFQYYEKEERGRGNFPDRFSARQFPNYSSELNVNALLLGDSALYLCASSSTLTEAFFGQGTRLTVV.

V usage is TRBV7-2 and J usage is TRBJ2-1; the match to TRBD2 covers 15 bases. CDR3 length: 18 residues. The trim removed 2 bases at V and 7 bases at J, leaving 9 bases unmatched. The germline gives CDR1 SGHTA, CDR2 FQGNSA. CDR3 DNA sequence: TGTGCCAGCAGCTTAAGCCGGTTGGGGACTAGCGGGAGGAATGAGCAGTTCTTC. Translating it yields CASSLSRLGTSGRNEQFF.